These T cell receptor beta chains were read from a single sample in a study of OX40 agonist ivuxolimab in advanced cancers. Data came from immunoSEQ multiplex PCR; TCRdb stores just in-frame clones and leaves some out. The repertoire includes around 80,000 clones, roughly 85% of them detected once, and around 2.5% sits in the top ten. The specimen was CD4+ or CD8+ T cells sorted from blood, collected in a trial of the OX40 agonist ivuxolimab. Receptors originate from an adult with an advanced solid tumor such as melanoma, head and neck, liver or kidney cancer. Both conserved end residues are part of each CDR3. The order of the fields is CDR3 DNA, CDR3 protein, clone size, V gene, J gene, D gene. D genes are given only for firm matches. The size of a clone is reported for some rows only, either as once, few or many, or as a class for expanded clones.

TGTGCCAGCAGCCCCGACAGGCACACTGAAGCTTTCTTT	CASSPDRHTEAFF	once	TRBV7-9	TRBJ1-1	.
TGTGCCAGCATTACCCAACCTACAGGAAACACCATATATTTT	CASITQPTGNTIYF	.	TRBV6-1	TRBJ1-3	.
TGTGCCAGCAGTTCAATCATGAATACGCAGTATTTT	CASSSIMNTQYF	.	TRBV2	TRBJ2-3	.
TGTGCCAGCAGCCCGAGGCAGGCAGAAAAACTGTTTTTT	CASSPRQAEKLFF	.	TRBV7-6	TRBJ1-4	.
TGTGCCAGTAGTATCGCTCGAGGGGCGGGGAGAAAAGAGACCCAGTACTTC	CASSIARGAGRKETQYF	.	TRBV19	TRBJ2-5	.
TGTGCCAGTAGTAGGCTAGCAGGGGAGCTGTTTTTT	CASSRLAGELFF	.	TRBV19	TRBJ2-2	.
TGTGCCAGCAGTGCGGGACAGGGTAGTTACGAGCAGTACTTC	CASSAGQGSYEQYF	.	TRBV2	TRBJ2-7	TRBD1
TGTGCCAGCAGTTCCCAAGGGCTAGCGACAGATACGCAGTATTTT	CASSSQGLATDTQYF	.	TRBV28	TRBJ2-3	.
TGTGCCAGCAGCCCTGGGGTTGGGGTGAACACTGAAGCTTTCTTT	CASSPGVGVNTEAFF	.	TRBV5-4	TRBJ1-1	.
TGTGCCAGCAGCTTAGTTCCCTTCTTGAACACTGAAGCTTTCTTT	CASSLVPFLNTEAFF	.	TRBV7-2	TRBJ1-1	.
TGCGCCAGCAGTCATAGGTCCTACGAGCAGTACTTC	CASSHRSYEQYF	.	TRBV10-2	TRBJ2-7	.
TGTGCCAGCAGCTTAACCGGGACAGGGGGCCAGGAGACCCAGTACTTC	CASSLTGTGGQETQYF	once	TRBV7-3	TRBJ2-5	TRBD1
TGTGCCAGCAGCCCCGGACAGGGGCAAGAGACCCAGTACTTC	CASSPGQGQETQYF	.	TRBV7-3	TRBJ2-5	TRBD1
TGTGCCAGCAGCTTATTCAGGGGGGAATACGAGCAGTACTTC	CASSLFRGEYEQYF	few	TRBV7-2	TRBJ2-7	.
TGCGCCAGCAGCCACTCCGGGACAGGGGCTGAAAAACTGTTTTTT	CASSHSGTGAEKLFF	.	TRBV4-3	TRBJ1-4	TRBD1
TGCGCCAGCAGCCAAGAGGAGAGACGGGTTAAGGGAGGGAGGGCCAATCAGCCCCAGCATTTT	CASSQEERRVKGGRANQPQHF	.	TRBV4-1	TRBJ1-5	.
TGTGCCAGCAGTTACCGGCGGCTTTCACCCCTCCACTTT	CASSYRRLSPLHF	few	TRBV6-5	TRBJ1-6	.
TGTGCCAGCAGCTTGATCGGGGGGGACACAGATACGCAGTATTTT	CASSLIGGDTDTQYF	.	TRBV11-2	TRBJ2-3	TRBD2
TGTGCCAACCGAGGACAGGGCGGAAATTCACCCCTCCACTTT	CANRGQGGNSPLHF	.	TRBV10-3	TRBJ1-6	TRBD1
TGTGCCACCGGGGCCCAGCGAAGGGGGTCGGAAGGCTACACCTTC	CATGAQRRGSEGYTF	.	TRBV19	TRBJ1-2	.